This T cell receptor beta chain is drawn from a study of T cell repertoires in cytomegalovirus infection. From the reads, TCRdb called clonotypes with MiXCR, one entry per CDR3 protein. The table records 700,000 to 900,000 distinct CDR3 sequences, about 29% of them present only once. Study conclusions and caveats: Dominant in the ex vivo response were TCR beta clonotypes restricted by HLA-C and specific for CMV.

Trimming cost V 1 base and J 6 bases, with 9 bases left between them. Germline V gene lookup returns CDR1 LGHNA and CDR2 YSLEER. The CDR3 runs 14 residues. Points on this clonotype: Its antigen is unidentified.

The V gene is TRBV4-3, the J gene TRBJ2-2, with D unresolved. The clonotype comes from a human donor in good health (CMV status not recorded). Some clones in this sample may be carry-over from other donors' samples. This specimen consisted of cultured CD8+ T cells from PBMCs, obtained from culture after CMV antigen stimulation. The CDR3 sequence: CASSQGRAAGELFF. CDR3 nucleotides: TGCGCCAGCAGCCAAGGTCGGGCAGCCGGGGAGCTGTTTTTT.